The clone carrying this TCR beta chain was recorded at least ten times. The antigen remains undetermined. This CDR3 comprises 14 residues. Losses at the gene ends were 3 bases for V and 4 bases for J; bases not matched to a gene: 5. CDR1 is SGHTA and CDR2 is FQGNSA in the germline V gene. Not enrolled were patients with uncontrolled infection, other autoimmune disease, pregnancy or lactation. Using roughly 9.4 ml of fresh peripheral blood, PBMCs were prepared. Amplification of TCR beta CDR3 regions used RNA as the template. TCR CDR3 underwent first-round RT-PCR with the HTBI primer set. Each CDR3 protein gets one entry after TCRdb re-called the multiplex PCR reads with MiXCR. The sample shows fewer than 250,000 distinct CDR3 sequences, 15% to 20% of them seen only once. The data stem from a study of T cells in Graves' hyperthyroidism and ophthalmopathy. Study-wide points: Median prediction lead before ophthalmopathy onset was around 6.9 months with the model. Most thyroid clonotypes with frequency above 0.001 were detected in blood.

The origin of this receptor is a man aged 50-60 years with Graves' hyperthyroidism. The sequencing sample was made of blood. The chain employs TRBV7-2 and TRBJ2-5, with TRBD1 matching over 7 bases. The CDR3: CASSLTGSGETQYF. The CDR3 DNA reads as TGTGCCAGCAGCTTGACAGGGTCGGGAGAGACCCAGTACTTC.